This T cell receptor beta chain was retrieved from a study of T cells in tuberculosis. Study details: T cells were selected with CD1B tetramers loaded with glucose monomycolate.

This clone was counted once. Generated by immunoSEQ multiplex PCR, the TCRdb table keeps only in-frame clones and is missing some. The top ten hold around an eighth of the sample, which has 37,000 or so clones, 94% seen once. Germline V gene lookup returns CDR1 SGHDT and CDR2 YYEEEE. Trimming removed 4 bases at V and 0 bases at J, with 18 bases between. The CDR3 consists of 17 residues. The sequence derives from a donor aged 10-30 years with latent tuberculosis or without tuberculosis infection. Some clones in this sample may be carry-over from other donors' samples. The sequenced sample consisted of PBMCs. The rearrangement links TRBV5-6 to TRBJ2-3, with D perhaps matching TRBD1 (6 bases). The CDR3 coding sequence is TGTGCCAGCAGCCTTCCCGGGACACTTTCTAGCACAGATACGCAGTATTTT. It encodes CASSLPGTLSSTDTQYF.